This T cell receptor (beta chain) was identified in a study of shared clonotypes between healthy human individuals. Authors' analysis steps: Filtering differed since immunoSEQ provided only junctions, with no quality scores. Assay: immunoSEQ multiplex PCR; the TCRdb copy retains only in-frame clones and omits some. That table gives V, J and clone size, and the DNA gave D and trimming. The table shows roughly 2.1 million clones, with under 95% occurring only once. CDR1 MNHEY and CDR2 SVGAGI come from the germline V gene. Trimming removed 4 bases from V and 4 bases from J; junction bases left unmatched: 6. The CDR3 is made up of 15 amino acids. Regarding this clone: Its antigen is unidentified.

Whole-study results and caveats: Naive CD4 clonotype sharing across a few donors was 5% to 6%.

Cells designated naive CD8 were CD45RO-negative and were positively selected for CCR7, with terminally differentiated effector memory CD45RA+ cells excluded. The sample consisted of naive CD8+ T cells from PBMCs. The sequence was obtained from a young man in good health. Some clones in this sample may be carry-over from other donors' samples. The V call is TRBV6-5, the J call TRBJ2-2; 7 bases are shared with TRBD2. CDR3 nucleotides: TGTGCCAGCAGTTCCTGGGCGGGAGTCACCGGGGAGCTGTTTTTT. Amino acid sequence: CASSSWAGVTGELFF.